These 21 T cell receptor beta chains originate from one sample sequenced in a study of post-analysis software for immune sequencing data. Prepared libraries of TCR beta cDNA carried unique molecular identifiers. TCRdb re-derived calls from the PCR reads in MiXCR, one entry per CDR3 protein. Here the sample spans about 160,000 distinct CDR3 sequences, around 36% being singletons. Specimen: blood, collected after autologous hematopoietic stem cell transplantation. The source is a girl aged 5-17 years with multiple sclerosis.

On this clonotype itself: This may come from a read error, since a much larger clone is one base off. The CDR3 DNA follows: TGCAGTGCACGTCGGGAGATGCGTTATACGCAGTATTTT. This codes for CSARREMRYTQYF. This chain connects TRBV20-1 to TRBJ2-3, with a weak D call TRBD2 (6 bases). The length of the CDR3 is 13 residues. In germline, CDR1 is DFQATT, CDR2 SNEGSKA (reference sequence). The V and J ends lost 6 bases and 7 bases respectively, with 17 bases between them.

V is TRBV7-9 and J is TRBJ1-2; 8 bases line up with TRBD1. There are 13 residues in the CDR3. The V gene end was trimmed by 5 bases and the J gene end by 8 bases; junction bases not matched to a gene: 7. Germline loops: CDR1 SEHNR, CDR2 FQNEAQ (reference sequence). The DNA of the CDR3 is TGTGCCAGCAGCGAGACAGGGGTTGGGGGCTACACCTTC. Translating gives CASSETGVGGYTF.

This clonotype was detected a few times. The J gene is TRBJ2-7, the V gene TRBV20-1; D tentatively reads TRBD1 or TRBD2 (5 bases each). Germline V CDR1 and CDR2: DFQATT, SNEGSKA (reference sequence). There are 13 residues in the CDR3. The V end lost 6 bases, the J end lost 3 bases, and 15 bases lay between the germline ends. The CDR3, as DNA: TGCAGTGCCCACCGGGACGGACTCTACGAGCAGTACTTC. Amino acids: CSAHRDGLYEQYF.

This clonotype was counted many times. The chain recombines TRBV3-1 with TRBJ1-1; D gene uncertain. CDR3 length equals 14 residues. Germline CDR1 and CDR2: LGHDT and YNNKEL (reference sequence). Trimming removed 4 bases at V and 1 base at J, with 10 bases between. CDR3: CASSLITANTEAFF. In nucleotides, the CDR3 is TGTGCCAGCAGCCTCATAACGGCGAACACTGAAGCTTTCTTT.

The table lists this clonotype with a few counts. The CDR3 sequence is CSVDRQGGETQYF. The CDR3 DNA reads as TGCAGCGTTGATCGTCAGGGGGGAGAGACCCAGTACTTC. The chain carries TRBV29-1 and TRBJ2-5; D is perhaps TRBD1 (7 bases). CDR1 and CDR2 from the germline V gene are SQVTM and ANQGSEA. V was trimmed by 3 bases and J by 4 bases, leaving 12 bases between them. The CDR3 extends over 13 amino acids.

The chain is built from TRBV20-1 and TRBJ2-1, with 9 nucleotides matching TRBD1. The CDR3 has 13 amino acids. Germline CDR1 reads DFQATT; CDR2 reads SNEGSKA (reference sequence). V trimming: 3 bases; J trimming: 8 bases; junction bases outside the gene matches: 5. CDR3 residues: CSARDRGRDEQFF. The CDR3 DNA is TGCAGTGCTAGGGACAGGGGTAGGGATGAGCAGTTCTTC.

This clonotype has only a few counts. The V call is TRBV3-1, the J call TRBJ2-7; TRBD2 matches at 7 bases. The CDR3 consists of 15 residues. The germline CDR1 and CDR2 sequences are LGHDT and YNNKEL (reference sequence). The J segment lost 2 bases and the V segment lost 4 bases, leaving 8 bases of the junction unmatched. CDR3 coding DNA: TGTGCCAGCAGCCCCTTAGCGGGCAACCCCTACGAGCAGTACTTC. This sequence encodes CASSPLAGNPYEQYF.

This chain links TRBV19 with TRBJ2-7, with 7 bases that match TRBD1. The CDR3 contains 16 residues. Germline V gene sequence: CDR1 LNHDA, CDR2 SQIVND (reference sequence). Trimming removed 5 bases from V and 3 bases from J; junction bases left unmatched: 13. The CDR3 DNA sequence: TGTGCCAGTAGTTTCCAACCGACAGGGAAAATCTACGAGCAGTACTTC. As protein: CASSFQPTGKIYEQYF.

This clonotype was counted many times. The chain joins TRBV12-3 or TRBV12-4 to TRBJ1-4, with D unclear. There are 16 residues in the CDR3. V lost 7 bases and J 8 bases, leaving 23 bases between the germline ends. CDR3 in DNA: TGTGCCAGCACCCAACGGCGGCGGGCCGCGGGGGAAAAACTGTTTTTT. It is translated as CASTQRRRAAGEKLFF.

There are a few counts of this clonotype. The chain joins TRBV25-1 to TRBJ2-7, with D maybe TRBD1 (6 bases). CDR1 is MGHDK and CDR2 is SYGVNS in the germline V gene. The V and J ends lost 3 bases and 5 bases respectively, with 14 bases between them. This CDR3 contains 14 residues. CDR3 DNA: TGTGCCAGCAGTGACAGGGGACACGGGGACGAGCAGTACTTC. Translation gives CASSDRGHGDEQYF.

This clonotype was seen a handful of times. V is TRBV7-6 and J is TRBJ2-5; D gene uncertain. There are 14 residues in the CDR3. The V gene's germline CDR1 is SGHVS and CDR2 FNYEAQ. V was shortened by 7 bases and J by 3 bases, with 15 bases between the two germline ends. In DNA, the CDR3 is TGTGCCAGCACTCCTACCAGGATGGAAGAGACCCAGTACTTC. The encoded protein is CASTPTRMEETQYF.

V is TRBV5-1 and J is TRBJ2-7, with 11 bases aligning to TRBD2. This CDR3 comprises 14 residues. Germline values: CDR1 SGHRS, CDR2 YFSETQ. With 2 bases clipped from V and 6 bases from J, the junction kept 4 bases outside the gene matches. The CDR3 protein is CASSFRLAGTEQYF. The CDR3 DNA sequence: TGCGCCAGCAGCTTCCGACTAGCGGGAACCGAGCAGTACTTC.

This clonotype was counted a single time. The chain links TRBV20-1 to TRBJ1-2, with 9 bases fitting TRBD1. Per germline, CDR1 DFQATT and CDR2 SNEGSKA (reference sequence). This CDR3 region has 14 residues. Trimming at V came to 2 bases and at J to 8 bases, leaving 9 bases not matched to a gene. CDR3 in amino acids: CSARSGQGFKGYTF. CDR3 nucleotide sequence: TGCAGTGCTAGATCGGGACAGGGCTTCAAGGGCTACACCTTC.

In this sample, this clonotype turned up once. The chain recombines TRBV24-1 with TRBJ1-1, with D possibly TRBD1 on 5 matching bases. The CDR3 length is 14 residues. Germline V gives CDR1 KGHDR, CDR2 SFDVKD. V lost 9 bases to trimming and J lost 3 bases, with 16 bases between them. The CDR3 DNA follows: TGTGCCACCTCTGCGGGACGTACGGACACTGAAGCTTTCTTT. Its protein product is CATSAGRTDTEAFF.

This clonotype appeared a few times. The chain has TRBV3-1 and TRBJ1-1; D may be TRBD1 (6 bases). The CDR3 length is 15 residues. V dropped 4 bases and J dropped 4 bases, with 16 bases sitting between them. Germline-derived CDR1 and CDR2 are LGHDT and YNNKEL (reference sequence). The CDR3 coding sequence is TGTGCCAGCAGCCTTCAGACGGGGGCGGGCACTGAAGCTTTCTTT. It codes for CASSLQTGAGTEAFF.

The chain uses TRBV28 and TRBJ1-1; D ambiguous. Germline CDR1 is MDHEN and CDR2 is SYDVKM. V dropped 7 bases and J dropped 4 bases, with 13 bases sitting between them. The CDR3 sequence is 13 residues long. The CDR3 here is CASMNKRFTEAFF. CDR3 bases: TGTGCCAGCATGAATAAACGGTTCACTGAAGCTTTCTTT.

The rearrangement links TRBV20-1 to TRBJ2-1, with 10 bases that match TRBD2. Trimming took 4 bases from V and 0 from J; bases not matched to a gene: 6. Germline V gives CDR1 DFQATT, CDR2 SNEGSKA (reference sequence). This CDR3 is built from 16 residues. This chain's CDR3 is CSAKKREGFSYNEQFF. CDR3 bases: TGCAGTGCTAAAAAGCGGGAGGGATTCTCCTACAATGAGCAGTTCTTC.

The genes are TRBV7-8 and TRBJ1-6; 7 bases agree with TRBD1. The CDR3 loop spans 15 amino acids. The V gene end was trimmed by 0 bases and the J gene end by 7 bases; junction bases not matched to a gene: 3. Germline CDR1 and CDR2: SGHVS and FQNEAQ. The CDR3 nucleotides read TGTGCCAGCAGCTTAGCCAGGGGGGGGAATTCACCCCTCCACTTT. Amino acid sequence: CASSLARGGNSPLHF.

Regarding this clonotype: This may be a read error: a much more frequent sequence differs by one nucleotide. Here the CDR3 reads CASSLELVKNIQYF. CDR3 in DNA: TGTGCCAGCAGCTTGGAGCTAGTCAAAAACATTCAGTACTTC. V and J are TRBV4-2 and TRBJ2-4; D is uncertain. This CDR3 has 14 residues. Deletions cut 5 bases from V and 3 bases from J, with 11 bases between. Germline lookup yields CDR1 LGHNA and CDR2 YNFKEQ.

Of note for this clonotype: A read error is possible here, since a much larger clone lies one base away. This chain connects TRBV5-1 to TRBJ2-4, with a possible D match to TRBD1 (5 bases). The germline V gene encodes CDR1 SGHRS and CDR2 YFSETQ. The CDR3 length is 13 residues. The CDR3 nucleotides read TGCGCCAGCAGCCCCGACAGCTTAAACATTCGGTACTTC. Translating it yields CASSPDSLNIRYF.

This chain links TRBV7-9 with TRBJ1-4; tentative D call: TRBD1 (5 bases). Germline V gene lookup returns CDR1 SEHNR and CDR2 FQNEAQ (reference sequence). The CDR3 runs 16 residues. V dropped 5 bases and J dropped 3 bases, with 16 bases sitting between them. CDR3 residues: CASSQTSSGPNEKLFF. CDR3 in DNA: TGTGCCAGCAGCCAGACGTCGTCGGGGCCTAATGAAAAACTGTTTTTT.